The 28 T cell receptor beta chains below were found in one sample sequenced in a study of cytomegalovirus exposure and HLA in healthy donors. Clones were sequenced by immunoSEQ multiplex PCR, and TCRdb holds only the in-frame ones, with some missing. The repertoire includes 120,000 or so clones, about 85% of them detected once, and around 4.5% sits in the top ten. The specimen sequenced was PBMCs. Source of these receptors: a man between 18 and 29 years old in good health and CMV-seropositive.

V gene TRBV4-2 combines with J gene TRBJ1-1, with a tentative D call TRBD1 (6 bases). Germline CDR1 and CDR2: LGHNA and YNFKEQ. Trimming removed 0 bases at V and 6 bases at J, with 11 bases between. The CDR3 runs 14 residues. In DNA form, the CDR3 reads TGTGCCAGCAGCCAAGATCGGGGGGCACCTGAAGCTTTCTTT. It is translated as CASSQDRGAPEAFF.

The rearrangement joins TRBV4-1 to TRBJ1-3; no reliable D call. Germline lookup yields CDR1 MGHRA and CDR2 YSYEKL. CDR3 length: 16 amino acids. The V end lost 0 bases, the J end lost 0 bases, and 9 bases lay between the germline ends. The CDR3: CASSQDRSGSGNTIYF. The CDR3 DNA reads TGCGCCAGCAGCCAAGATCGGTCGGGCTCTGGAAACACCATATATTTT.

The gene calls are TRBV2 and TRBJ1-2; maybe TRBD1 (5 bases). Trimming cost V 7 bases and J 4 bases, with 13 bases left between them. This CDR3 is 13 amino acids long. The germline CDR1 and CDR2 sequences are SNHLY and FYNNEI. In nucleotides, the CDR3 is TGTGCCAGCACGGGAGGGGAGGGCTATGGCTACACCTTC. Translating it yields CASTGGEGYGYTF.

The rearrangement joins TRBV7-2 to TRBJ1-1, with D perhaps matching TRBD1 (5 bases). CDR3 length: 19 amino acids. Trimming removed 1 base from V and 0 bases from J, with 21 bases in between. Per germline, CDR1 SGHTA and CDR2 FQGNSA. This CDR3 is CASSLGRGALEGMNTEAFF. In nucleotides, the CDR3 is TGTGCCAGCAGCTTAGGTCGTGGGGCATTGGAAGGCATGAACACTGAAGCTTTCTTT.

This sequence joins TRBV6-6 and TRBJ1-1, with 7 nucleotides matching TRBD1. CDR3 length equals 14 residues. The germline V gene has CDR1 MNHNY and CDR2 SVGAGI (reference sequence). Germline trimming cut 6 bases from V and 3 bases from J; bases unmatched to any gene: 7. In DNA form, the CDR3 reads TGTGCCAGCAGGCCGACAGGGTCGGACACTGAAGCTTTCTTT. It codes for CASRPTGSDTEAFF.

This chain links TRBV7-8 with TRBJ2-7; 9 nucleotides agree with TRBD1. Germline V gene sequence: CDR1 SGHVS, CDR2 FQNEAQ. The J segment lost 3 bases and the V segment lost 3 bases, leaving 9 bases of the junction unmatched. The CDR3 spans 16 residues. The CDR3 sequence is CASSLSDRGNIYEQYF. For the CDR3, the DNA is TGTGCCAGCAGCTTGTCAGACAGGGGGAATATCTACGAGCAGTACTTC.

The chain carries TRBV28 and TRBJ2-2; a weak D match, TRBD1 (6 bases). Trimming took off 2 bases at V and 7 bases at J, with 11 bases between the two ends. Looked up from germline, CDR1 is MDHEN and CDR2 is SYDVKM. The CDR3 length is 14 residues. The CDR3 DNA reads TGTGCCAGCAGTTTAGGGGGCGGTCACGGGGAGCTGTTTTTT. It translates to CASSLGGGHGELFF.

CDR3 amino acids: CASSLGTGLETQYF. The CDR3, as DNA: TGTGCCAGCAGTCTCGGGACAGGGCTAGAGACCCAGTACTTC. The rearrangement links TRBV6-5 to TRBJ2-5; 9 positions match TRBD1. The CDR3 is 14 residues long. Trimming removed 5 bases from V and 4 bases from J; junction bases left unmatched: 5. The V gene's germline CDR1 is MNHEY and CDR2 SVGAGI.

The chain recombines TRBV27 with TRBJ1-2; possible D gene TRBD1, 6 bases. V was cut by 5 bases and J by 3 bases, with 19 bases left in between. The CDR3 contains 16 residues. Looked up from germline, CDR1 is MNHEY and CDR2 is SMNVEV (reference sequence). CDR3 sequence (DNA): TGTGCCAGCAGTGCGCGTGACGGCAGGGGATACTATGGCTACACCTTC. It codes for CASSARDGRGYYGYTF.

The rearrangement joins TRBV10-3 to TRBJ1-6; D not resolved. Per germline, CDR1 ENHRY and CDR2 SYGVKD. The CDR3 loop spans 14 amino acids. V lost 4 bases, J lost 10 bases, and 14 bases lay in between. For the CDR3, the DNA is TGTGCCATCAGTGGGACGGGAGGAGAGTCACCCCTCCACTTT. Its protein is CAISGTGGESPLHF.

V usage is TRBV7-9 and J usage is TRBJ1-1; D unresolved. The CDR3 is made up of 12 amino acids. Germline assignment: CDR1 SEHNR and CDR2 FQNEAQ (reference sequence). The V end lost 1 base, the J end lost 6 bases, and 6 bases lay between the germline ends. The chain's CDR3 is CASSLDQSEAFF. For the CDR3, the DNA is TGTGCCAGCAGCTTAGATCAGTCTGAAGCTTTCTTT.

The count of this clone is one. The rearrangement uses TRBV28 and TRBJ2-2, with TRBD2 identical over 14 bases. Germline trimming cut 5 bases from V and 4 bases from J; bases unmatched to any gene: 3. The germline gives CDR1 MDHEN, CDR2 SYDVKM. The CDR3 totals 16 residues. In DNA, the CDR3 is TGTGCCAGCAGTGGGACTAGCGGGGGAGGCACCGGGGAGCTGTTTTTT. It codes for CASSGTSGGGTGELFF.

The rearrangement links TRBV18 to TRBJ2-3, with TRBD2 identical over 12 bases. Germline CDR1 KGHSH, CDR2 LQKENI. There are 15 residues in the CDR3. V was pared by 0 bases and J by 5 bases, with 0 bases of the junction left unmatched. The DNA of the CDR3 is TGTGCCAGCTCACCACCGACTAGCGGGGGAGATACGCAGTATTTT. Translation: CASSPPTSGGDTQYF. The variable domain in full, completed from reference TRBV18 and TRBJ2-3, reads NAGVMQNPRHLVRRRGQEARLRCSPMKGHSHVYWYRQLPEEGLKFMVYLQKENIIDESGMPKERFSAEFPKEGPSILRIQQVVRGDSAAYFCASSPPTSGGDTQYFGPGTRLTVL.

This clone was seen a single time. This chain links TRBV11-2 with TRBJ1-6, with 8 bases identical to TRBD1. The CDR3 has 16 residues. The germline V gene encodes CDR1 SGHAT and CDR2 FQNNGV. Losses at the gene ends were 1 base for V and 7 bases for J; bases not matched to a gene: 6. For the CDR3, the DNA is TGTGCCAGCAGCTTAGGGACAGGGTTTAAAAATTCACCCCTCCACTTT. The encoded protein is CASSLGTGFKNSPLHF. The whole variable domain, filled in from reference TRBV11-2 and TRBJ1-6, reads EAGVAQSPRYKIIEKRQSVAFWCNPISGHATLYWYQQILGQGPKLLIQFQNNGVVDDSQLPKDRFSAERLKGVDSTLKIQPAKLEDSAVYLCASSLGTGFKNSPLHFGNGTRLTVT.

This clone was picked up a small number of times. The chain couples TRBV7-8 to TRBJ1-6, with 8 nucleotides matching TRBD1. The CDR3 loop spans 14 amino acids. CDR1 SGHVS and CDR2 FQNEAQ come from the germline V gene. Germline trimming cut 4 bases from V and 7 bases from J; bases unmatched to any gene: 3. CDR3 in DNA: TGTGCCAGCAGCTCCGGACAGGGAAATTCACCCCTCCACTTT. This gives the protein CASSSGQGNSPLHF.

The chain joins TRBV27 to TRBJ2-7; maybe TRBD1 (6 bases). V shed 5 bases and J shed 3 bases, with 38 bases lying between them. CDR3 size: 22 residues. Germline values: CDR1 MNHEY, CDR2 SMNVEV (reference sequence). CDR3 region: CASSPALQGIDPLVLPVYEQYF. The CDR3 DNA reads TGTGCCAGCAGTCCCGCATTACAGGGTATCGATCCACTTGTCCTTCCTGTCTACGAGCAGTACTTC.

The chain joins TRBV11-3 to TRBJ2-2; no definite D call. Germline CDR1 reads SGHNT; CDR2 reads YENEEA. The CDR3 consists of 15 residues. V lost 1 base and J 0 bases, leaving 6 bases between the germline ends. The CDR3 DNA reads TGTGCCAGCAGCTTAGGAGCAACGAACACCGGGGAGCTGTTTTTT. It is translated as CASSLGATNTGELFF.

The chain joins TRBV30 to TRBJ1-5; tentatively, D is TRBD1 (6 bases). Germline CDR1 and CDR2: GTSNPN and SVGIG (reference sequence). The CDR3 runs 13 residues. The V end lost 4 bases, the J end lost 6 bases, and 13 bases lay between the germline ends. The CDR3 loop reads CAWTRGGGQPQHF. CDR3 DNA: TGTGCCTGGACTCGAGGGGGGGGTCAGCCCCAGCATTTT. The full variable domain, with the rest looked up from reference TRBV30 and TRBJ1-5, is SQTIHQWPATLVQPVGSPLSLECTVEGTSNPNLYWYRQAAGRGLQLLFYSVGIGQISSEVPQNLSASRPQDRQFILSSKKLLLSDSGFYLCAWTRGGGQPQHFGDGTRLSIL.

V gene TRBV4-1 combines with J gene TRBJ1-6; 9 bases align to TRBD1. The junction had 3 bases not matched to a gene; V was cut back by 2 bases and J by 7 bases. CDR3 length: 15 amino acids. The germline gives CDR1 MGHRA, CDR2 YSYEKL. CDR3 DNA: TGCGCCAGCAGCCAACAAGGACAGGGGAATTCACCCCTCCACTTT. Translation gives CASSQQGQGNSPLHF.

This clone was seen a single time. This chain links TRBV6-1 with TRBJ2-6; D is uncertain. The CDR3 is 17 amino acids. Trimming cost V 2 bases and J 0 bases, with 11 bases left between them. Germline assignment: CDR1 MNHNS and CDR2 SASEGT. CDR3 in amino acids: CASSEMTWVSGANVLTF. The CDR3 DNA sequence: TGTGCCAGCAGTGAAATGACTTGGGTCTCTGGGGCCAACGTCCTGACTTTC.

J is TRBJ1-1 and V is TRBV29-1, with TRBD1 as a possible D gene (6 bases). Germline V gene sequence: CDR1 SQVTM, CDR2 ANQGSEA. The V and J ends lost 5 bases and 7 bases respectively, with 14 bases between them. The CDR3 sequence is 12 residues long. CDR3: CSVPSDSREAFF. CDR3 nucleotide sequence: TGCAGCGTTCCCTCGGACAGCCGTGAAGCTTTCTTT. The complete variable domain, with remaining parts taken from reference TRBV29-1 and TRBJ1-1, reads SAVISQKPSRDICQRGTSLTIQCQVDSQVTMMFWYRQQPGQSLTLIATANQGSEATYESGFVIDKFPISRPNLTFSTLTVSNMSPEDSSIYLCSVPSDSREAFFGQGTRLTVV.

The V gene is TRBV25-1, the J gene TRBJ2-1, with D possibly TRBD2 on 5 matching bases. The V end lost 6 bases, the J end lost 6 bases, and 12 bases lay between the germline ends. This CDR3 has 13 amino acids. CDR1 is MGHDK and CDR2 is SYGVNS in the germline V gene. Here the CDR3 reads CASRHRTSNEQFF. CDR3 bases: TGTGCCAGCAGACACAGAACTAGCAATGAGCAGTTCTTC.

The V call is TRBV29-1, the J call TRBJ2-3; D may be TRBD1 (6 bases). The germline CDR1 and CDR2 sequences are SQVTM and ANQGSEA. V was shortened by 6 bases and J by 3 bases, with 16 bases between the two germline ends. This CDR3 spans 14 amino acids. The CDR3 nucleotides read TGCAGCGTCGGCTTTGGGGGCGCGACAGATACGCAGTATTTT. It yields the protein CSVGFGGATDTQYF.

The chain carries TRBV7-9 and TRBJ2-1, with D perhaps TRBD2 (6 bases). Germline CDR1 and CDR2: SEHNR and FQNEAQ (reference sequence). The germline V and J ends were trimmed by 4 bases and 8 bases, with 21 bases remaining between them. CDR3 length: 16 amino acids. CDR3 in DNA: TGTGCCAGCAGCTCCGACCGGTGGAGGGAATATCATGAGCAGTTCTTC. Encoded protein: CASSSDRWREYHEQFF.

The rearrangement uses TRBV7-9 and TRBJ2-1, with D perhaps matching TRBD2 (5 bases). Germline V gives CDR1 SEHNR, CDR2 FQNEAQ (reference sequence). Trimming stripped 1 base from V and 8 bases from J, with 9 bases between. CDR3 length: 13 residues. The CDR3 DNA reads as TGTGCCAGCAGCTTAGTGGTGGGAGATGAGCAGTTCTTC. It translates to CASSLVVGDEQFF. Complete variable domain (other parts from reference TRBV7-9 and TRBJ2-1): DTGVSQNPRHKITKRGQNVTFRCDPISEHNRLYWYRQTLGQGPEFLTYFQNEAQLEKSRLLSDRFSAERPKGSFSTLEIQRTEQGDSAMYLCASSLVVGDEQFFGPGTRLTVL.

The chain links TRBV4-2 to TRBJ2-2; TRBD2 matches 7 bases. Losses at the gene ends were 4 bases for V and 7 bases for J; bases not matched to a gene: 12. Germline CDR1 is LGHNA and CDR2 is YNFKEQ. CDR3 length: 16 residues. Here the CDR3 reads CASSLEASGRDGELFF. For the CDR3, the DNA is TGTGCCAGCAGCCTCGAAGCGTCAGGGAGGGACGGGGAGCTGTTTTTT.

The rearrangement uses TRBV28 and TRBJ1-6, with 8 bases matching TRBD1. CDR1 MDHEN and CDR2 SYDVKM come from the germline V gene. Trimming at V came to 4 bases and at J to 5 bases, leaving 10 bases not matched to a gene. This CDR3 is 17 amino acids long. CDR3 coding DNA: TGTGCCAGCAGTTCCTTCCTTCACAGGGGGGATAATTCACCCCTCCACTTT. Its protein is CASSSFLHRGDNSPLHF.

The chain is built from TRBV30 and TRBJ1-2; no reliable D call. The germline CDR1 and CDR2 sequences are GTSNPN and SVGIG (reference sequence). V lost 5 bases to trimming and J lost 8 bases, with 18 bases between them. The CDR3 contains 13 residues. CDR3 amino acids: CAWGEGFGVGYTF. The CDR3 DNA is TGTGCCTGGGGGGAGGGTTTTGGTGTCGGCTACACCTTC.